The rows below give T cell receptor beta chains drawn from one sample of a study of beta chain features in type 1 diabetes. The table came from immunoSEQ multiplex PCR; TCRdb's copy has only in-frame clones and leaves some out. This sample has 900,000 or so clones, with roughly 15% found just once. Sequencing input: naive CD4+ T cells from blood. The receptors stem from a woman under 30 in good health. The CDR3 runs from the conserved cysteine through the conserved F or W. The D gene is left open where the match is weak. Size is omitted from some rows. Given values are once, few, many or a class for expanded clones.

TRBV19	.	TRBJ1-1	.	CASSMSGGMNTEAFF	TGTGCCAGTAGTATGTCCGGGGGTATGAACACTGAAGCTTTCTTT
TRBV7-2	.	TRBJ2-1	few	CASSGYNEQFF	TGTGCCAGTAGCGGTTACAATGAGCAGTTCTTC
TRBV5-4	TRBD2	TRBJ2-2	.	CASSLAGDPGELFF	TGTGCCAGCAGCCTAGCGGGAGATCCCGGGGAGCTGTTTTTT
TRBV10-2	.	TRBJ1-5	few	CASRDGANNQPQHF	TGCGCCAGTCGGGACGGGGCGAACAATCAGCCCCAGCATTTT
TRBV7-2	TRBD2	TRBJ2-7	.	CASSPRTSYYEQYF	TGTGCCAGCAGCCCCCGGACTAGCTACTACGAGCAGTACTTC
TRBV2	.	TRBJ2-5	.	CASRSGTGETQYF	TGTGCCAGCAGGTCAGGGACGGGGGAGACCCAGTACTTC
TRBV28	.	TRBJ1-2	.	CASREGYGYTF	TGTGCCAGCAGAGAGGGTTATGGCTACACCTTC
TRBV6-1	.	TRBJ2-7	.	CASSESSRVEQYF	TGTGCCAGCAGTGAATCGTCGAGGGTCGAGCAGTACTTC
TRBV5-1	.	TRBJ2-1	few	CASSLVVARTSYNEQFF	TGCGCCAGCAGCTTGGTGGTAGCCCGTACGTCCTACAATGAGCAGTTCTTC
TRBV7-2	TRBD1	TRBJ2-3	few	CASGQGGGLSTDTQYF	TGTGCCAGCGGACAGGGTGGCGGGCTGAGCACAGATACGCAGTATTTT
TRBV7-6	TRBD2	TRBJ2-7	once	CASSRIRQPASGRNYEQYF	TGTGCCAGCAGCCGGATCCGGCAGCCCGCTAGCGGGAGGAACTACGAGCAGTACTTC
TRBV5-4	.	TRBJ1-3	few	CASRAVGAGNTIYF	TGTGCCAGCAGAGCCGTAGGGGCTGGAAACACCATATATTTT
TRBV14	.	TRBJ2-1	.	CASSQDWRRQDEQFF	TGTGCCAGCAGCCAAGATTGGCGGCGACAGGATGAGCAGTTCTTC
TRBV9	.	TRBJ2-5	few	CASSRLNDLAGTQYF	TGTGCCAGCAGCCGCCTAAACGACCTTGCCGGGACCCAGTACTTC
TRBV4-1	TRBD1	TRBJ2-7	.	CASSQEGTGGHEQYF	TGCGCCAGCAGCCAAGAAGGGACAGGGGGCCACGAGCAGTACTTC
TRBV16	.	TRBJ2-7	few	CASSLRATHSYEQYF	TGTGCCAGCAGCCTCAGGGCAACCCACTCCTACGAGCAGTACTTC
TRBV7-9	.	TRBJ1-4	few	CASSLNRGPNEKLFF	TGTGCCAGCAGCCTAAACCGGGGCCCCAATGAAAAACTGTTTTTT
TRBV6-6	TRBD1	TRBJ1-1	.	CASSYTGQRGTEAFF	TGTGCCAGCAGTTACACGGGACAGAGAGGCACTGAAGCTTTCTTT
TRBV6-1	TRBD2	TRBJ2-7	few	CAKLLAGAYEQYF	TGTGCCAAATTACTAGCGGGGGCCTACGAGCAGTACTTC
TRBV4-2	TRBD1	TRBJ2-5	few	CASSQVSLDREQETQYF	TGTGCCAGCAGCCAAGTGTCACTAGACAGGGAGCAAGAGACCCAGTACTTC
TRBV6-6	.	TRBJ2-1	.	CASSSHYQGNEQFF	TGTGCCAGCAGTTCACACTACCAAGGCAATGAGCAGTTCTTC
TRBV7-9	TRBD1	TRBJ1-4	.	CASSLGQPPEKLFF	TGTGCCAGCAGCCTGGGACAGCCACCTGAAAAACTGTTTTTT
TRBV4-2	.	TRBJ2-7	.	CASSQVGEGSYEQYF	TGTGCCAGCAGCCAGGTGGGGGAAGGTTCCTACGAGCAGTACTTC
TRBV4-2	.	TRBJ2-3	few	CASSQAAGALSFDTQYF	TGTGCCAGCAGCCAAGCGGCAGGGGCGTTGAGTTTTGATACGCAGTATTTT
TRBV28	TRBD1	TRBJ2-1	.	CASGQGIYNEQFF	TGTGCCTCGGGACAGGGAATCTACAATGAGCAGTTCTTC
TRBV5-6	TRBD1	TRBJ1-2	.	CASKLVGQGAGYTF	TGTGCCAGCAAATTGGTAGGACAGGGGGCTGGCTACACCTTC
TRBV7-8	TRBD1	TRBJ2-7	.	CASSLLSGGAYPYEQYF	TGTGCCAGCAGCTTATTGTCAGGGGGAGCTTACCCCTACGAGCAGTACTTC
TRBV27	.	TRBJ2-2	.	CASRTRGSTGELFF	TGTGCCAGCAGAACACGGGGGAGCACCGGGGAGCTGTTTTTT
TRBV6-9	.	TRBJ2-3	few	CATLPSGTDTQYF	TGTGCCACCTTACCTAGCGGCACAGATACGCAGTATTTT
TRBV7-9	.	TRBJ2-7	.	CASSLVGASYEQYF	TGTGCCAGCAGCTTAGTGGGGGCTTCCTACGAGCAGTACTTC
TRBV13	.	TRBJ2-1	.	CASSLIPPNNEQFF	TGTGCCAGCAGCTTAATCCCCCCCAACAATGAGCAGTTCTTC
TRBV7-9	.	TRBJ1-4	.	CASSLGSLYEKLFF	TGTGCCAGCAGCTTAGGGAGCTTATATGAAAAACTGTTTTTT
TRBV9	TRBD2	TRBJ2-5	.	CASSPVLAGYEQYF	TGTGCCAGCAGCCCCGTGTTAGCGGGATATGAGCAGTACTTC
TRBV4-3	.	TRBJ1-4	few	CASSQDPPRGKGEKLFF	TGCGCCAGCAGCCAAGATCCCCCCCGGGGGAAAGGTGAAAAACTGTTTTTT
TRBV9	.	TRBJ2-1	.	CASSVEAGGGNEQFF	TGTGCCAGCAGCGTAGAGGCGGGTGGGGGGAATGAGCAGTTCTTC
TRBV10-2	.	TRBJ2-5	.	CASSDEYQETQYF	TGCGCCAGCAGTGATGAGTACCAAGAGACCCAGTACTTC
TRBV7-2	.	TRBJ1-5	.	CASSLVGGRDQPQHF	TGTGCCAGCAGCTTAGTCGGGGGGCGCGATCAGCCCCAGCATTTT
TRBV7-9	TRBD1	TRBJ2-5	.	CASSEGVRTGVQETQYF	TGTGCCAGCAGCGAAGGAGTGAGGACAGGGGTACAAGAGACCCAGTACTTC
TRBV6-1	.	TRBJ2-2	few	CASRDRGANTGELFF	TGTGCCAGCAGGGATAGAGGCGCGAACACCGGGGAGCTGTTTTTT
TRBV7-9	TRBD1	TRBJ2-3	.	CASSPGQAGTDTQYF	TGTGCCAGCAGCCCAGGACAGGCAGGCACAGATACGCAGTATTTT
TRBV4-2	.	TRBJ1-1	.	CASSQVGVREAFF	TGTGCCAGCAGCCAAGTCGGCGTGCGGGAAGCTTTCTTT
TRBV7-2	.	TRBJ2-3	.	CASSLVSQGWADTQYF	TGTGCCAGCAGCTTAGTCTCGCAGGGATGGGCAGATACGCAGTATTTT
TRBV15	TRBD2	TRBJ2-1	few	CATSRMGTSDNEQFF	TGTGCCACCAGCAGGATGGGGACTAGCGACAATGAGCAGTTCTTC
TRBV28	.	TRBJ1-1	.	CASSIQGNTEAFF	TGTGCCAGCAGTATACAGGGGAACACTGAAGCTTTCTTT
TRBV7-9	.	TRBJ2-1	few	CASGGGYNEQFF	TGTGCCAGCGGAGGTGGGTACAATGAGCAGTTCTTC
TRBV25-1	.	TRBJ2-5	.	CASSATTRNQETQYF	TGTGCCAGCAGTGCCACGACTAGAAACCAAGAGACCCAGTACTTC
TRBV25-1	TRBD2	TRBJ2-7	.	CASSAYSSGSLEQYF	TGTGCCAGCAGTGCCTACTCTAGCGGGAGTCTCGAGCAGTACTTC
TRBV29-1	TRBD1	TRBJ2-7	few	CSVSNRGTHEQYF	TGCAGCGTGTCGAACAGGGGGACCCACGAGCAGTACTTC
TRBV19	.	TRBJ2-3	.	CASRSGTLTDTQYF	TGTGCCAGTAGGTCCGGGACCCTCACAGATACGCAGTATTTT
TRBV18	TRBD1	TRBJ2-7	.	CASSPWQGASSPYEQYF	TGTGCCAGCTCACCATGGCAGGGGGCGAGTTCACCCTACGAGCAGTACTTC
TRBV12-2	.	TRBJ2-5	.	CASRLVCGRARKYQETQYF	TGTGCAAGTCGCTTAGTATGCGGGAGGGCCCGCAAATACCAAGAGACCCAGTACTTC